Here is one T cell receptor beta chain with its context. The antigen is undetermined. The germline CDR1 and CDR2 sequences are LNHDA and SQIVND (reference sequence). The CDR3 totals 14 residues. V was clipped by 5 bases and J by 10 bases; unmatched bases: 7. The source of the sample is a study of cytomegalovirus exposure and HLA in healthy donors. Findings and caveats of the study: Available immune exposure information covered CMV serostatus only. Earlier analysis yielded a pattern in which most TCR beta V segments were productive about 90% or about 30% of the time.

The study ran its PCR with 60 Vbeta and 13 Jbeta primers. Assay: immunoSEQ multiplex PCR; the TCRdb copy retains only in-frame clones and omits some. The sample yields about 130,000 clones, about 76% seen once. The specimen sequenced was PBMCs. The rearrangement uses TRBV19 and TRBJ1-6; 8 bases map to TRBD1. This TCR was recovered from a man between 40 and 49 years old in good health and CMV-seropositive. CDR3 residues: CASSSRQGHSPLHF. CDR3 DNA sequence: TGTGCCAGTAGTTCCCGACAGGGGCACTCACCCCTCCACTTT.